These 17 T cell receptor beta chains came from one sample sequenced in a study of T cells expressing NK-cell markers. TCRdb reprocessed the 5' RACE reads, with one entry per CDR3 protein and no DNA. In all, the sample yields 300,000 to 450,000 distinct CDR3 sequences. The sequenced sample was blood T cells: a sorted CD56 or NKG2C T cell subset, CD4+ or CD8+ T cells, or bulk PBMC T cells (not recorded which). Every receptor here comes from a man aged 18-75 years in good health.

V is TRBV6-1 and J is TRBJ2-7; TCRdb's assignment of TRBD1 cannot be checked, as there is no DNA. This CDR3 is built from 14 residues. Germline V gene sequence: CDR1 MNHNS, CDR2 SASEGT. This CDR3 is CASSERGRSGVQYF.

V gene TRBV21-1 combines with J gene TRBJ1-4; the D call of TRBD1 rests on TCRdb alone, since no DNA is present to check it. TRBV21-1 is noted as a pseudogene. The CDR3 has 18 amino acids. The chain's CDR3 is CASSKAVPEEATNEKLFF.

This chain joins TRBV15 and TRBJ2-1; TCRdb picks TRBD1, but there is no DNA to check that call. The germline V gene has CDR1 LNHNV and CDR2 YYDKDF (reference sequence). The CDR3 is 15 residues long. CDR3 residues: CATRERGRTGNEQFF.

The J gene is TRBJ2-1, the V gene TRBV30; there is no DNA to check the TCRdb D call of TRBD2. The CDR3 runs 14 residues. Germline loops: CDR1 GTSNPN, CDR2 SVGIG (reference sequence). The CDR3 spells CAWSSGGSYNEQFF.

The chain joins TRBV10-3 to TRBJ1-1; TCRdb lists TRBD1, though no DNA is available to test this call. The CDR3 consists of 15 residues. Germline values: CDR1 ENHRY, CDR2 SYGVKD. The CDR3 sequence is CAISAGGLPGTEAFF.

The chain recombines TRBV4-2 with TRBJ1-5; TCRdb lists TRBD1, though no DNA is available to test this call. The CDR3 loop spans 15 amino acids. CDR1 and CDR2 from the germline V gene are LGHNA and YNFKEQ. CDR3 loop: CASSRDRGSSGPQHF.

This chain connects TRBV7-9 to TRBJ1-3. CDR1 SEHNR and CDR2 FQNEAQ come from the germline V gene (reference sequence). This CDR3 region has 17 residues. The CDR3 sequence: CASSLGRRTHSGNTIYF.

The CDR3 here is CASRFPGQGGEQYF. The chain is built from TRBV5-8 and TRBJ2-7; without DNA, the TCRdb call of TRBD1 cannot be checked. The CDR3 consists of 14 residues. Germline-derived CDR1 and CDR2 are SGHTS and YDEGEE.

This chain connects TRBV6-5 to TRBJ2-5; the D call of TRBD2 rests on TCRdb alone, since no DNA is present to check it. This CDR3 contains 16 residues. Germline assignment: CDR1 MNHEY and CDR2 SVGAGI. The CDR3 protein is CASSYRQTRLWETQYF.

This chain uses TRBV20-1 with TRBJ1-1; TCRdb's D call, TRBD1, is unchecked because there is no DNA. Germline CDR1 is DFQATT and CDR2 is SNEGSKA (reference sequence). This CDR3 has 14 residues. CDR3 amino acids: CSASPDRGPGEAFF.

The chain joins TRBV7-9 to TRBJ2-1. The CDR3 length is 12 residues. CDR1 is SEHNR and CDR2 is FQNEAQ in the germline V gene (reference sequence). The CDR3 is CASSISGNEQFF.

V is TRBV12-3 or TRBV12-4 and J is TRBJ2-5; TCRdb returns TRBD2, unconfirmable since there is no DNA. The CDR3 covers 17 residues. This CDR3 is CASRAGLAGVYQETQYF.

CDR3 loop: CASSELRATRAVTDTQYF. The chain combines TRBV18 with TRBJ2-3; TCRdb indicates TRBD2, and absent DNA this call remains unverified. The germline gives CDR1 KGHSH, CDR2 LQKENI. The CDR3 runs 18 residues.

The CDR3 protein is CSVADRGSPLHF. The J gene is TRBJ1-6, the V gene TRBV29-1; absent DNA, TCRdb's TRBD1 call cannot be checked. Germline CDR1 SQVTM, CDR2 ANQGSEA. The CDR3 is made up of 12 amino acids.

This chain uses TRBV30 with TRBJ2-5; lacking DNA, the TRBD1 call made by TCRdb goes unchecked. The CDR3 totals 12 residues. CDR1 is GTSNPN, CDR2 SVGIG, per germline (reference sequence). The CDR3 sequence is CAWKPGLQTQYF.

This chain uses TRBV18 with TRBJ2-7. Germline loops: CDR1 KGHSH, CDR2 LQKENI. This CDR3 has 15 amino acids. CDR3 amino acids: CASSQQETSSYEQYF.

J is TRBJ2-7 and V is TRBV14. Germline loops: CDR1 SGHDN, CDR2 FVKESK. The CDR3 consists of 16 residues. The CDR3 loop is CASSQDFGQGSYEQYF.